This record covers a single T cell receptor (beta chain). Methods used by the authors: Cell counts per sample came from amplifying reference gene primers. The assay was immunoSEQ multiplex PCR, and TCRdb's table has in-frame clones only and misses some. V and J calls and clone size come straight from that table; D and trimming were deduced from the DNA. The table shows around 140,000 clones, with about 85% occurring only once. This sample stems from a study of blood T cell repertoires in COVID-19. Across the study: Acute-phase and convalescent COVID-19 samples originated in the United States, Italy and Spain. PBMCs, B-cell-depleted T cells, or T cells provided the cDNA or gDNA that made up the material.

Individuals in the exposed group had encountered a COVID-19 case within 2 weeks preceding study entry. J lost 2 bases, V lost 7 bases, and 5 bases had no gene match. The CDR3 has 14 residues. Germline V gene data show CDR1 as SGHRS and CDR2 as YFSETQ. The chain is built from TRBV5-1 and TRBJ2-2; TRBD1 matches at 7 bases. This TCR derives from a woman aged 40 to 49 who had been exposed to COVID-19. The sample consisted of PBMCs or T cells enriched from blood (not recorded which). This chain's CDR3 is CASRGTENTGELFF. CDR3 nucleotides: TGCGCCAGCCGTGGGACAGAAAACACCGGGGAGCTGTTTTTT.